These 13 T cell receptor beta chains were sequenced from one sample in a study of metastatic and nonmetastatic thyroid tumors. TCRdb called clones again from the PCR reads with MiXCR. The sample contains 30,000 to 45,000 clones, about 20% of which appear only once. Every patient was untreated before thyroid surgery. The sample taken for sequencing was blood. Every receptor here comes from a female donor with papillary thyroid cancer or a benign thyroid nodule (not recorded which). Some clones in this sample may be carry-over from other donors' samples.

Comments on this clone: A read error is possible here, since a much larger clone lies one base away. The rearrangement links TRBV5-1 to TRBJ2-3; 7 bases line up with TRBD2. The CDR3 length is 12 residues. Germline-derived CDR1 and CDR2 are SGHRS and YFSETQ. CDR3 DNA: TGCTCCAGCAGCCCACTAGCGGATACGCAGTATTTT. This translates into CSSSPLADTQYF.

This clone was counted at least ten times. The chain has TRBV5-1 and TRBJ1-1; D may be TRBD1 (5 bases). V lost 4 bases to trimming and J lost 0 bases, with 10 bases between them. Germline CDR1 SGHRS, CDR2 YFSETQ. This CDR3 contains 14 residues. This CDR3 reads CASSQGGLNTEAFF. CDR3 coding DNA: TGCGCCAGCAGCCAGGGAGGGCTGAACACTGAAGCTTTCTTT.

This chain joins TRBV7-8 and TRBJ2-7; D is tentatively TRBD1 or TRBD2 (5 bases each). Trimming shortened V by 5 bases and J by 3 bases, and 14 bases separated the two germline ends. The CDR3 runs to 14 residues. The germline CDR1 and CDR2 sequences are SGHVS and FQNEAQ. The CDR3 DNA follows: TGTGCCAGCAGCCCATCCGAGGGGTTCTACGAGCAGTACTTC. Amino acid sequence: CASSPSEGFYEQYF.

This clone was detected ten times or more. The V call is TRBV27, the J call TRBJ2-1; D may be TRBD1 or TRBD2 (6 bases each). The CDR3 has 14 amino acids. Germline-derived CDR1 and CDR2 are MNHEY and SMNVEV (reference sequence). Trimming removed 8 bases at V and 3 bases at J, with 14 bases between. CDR3 sequence: CASGRGDFYNEQFF. In DNA, the CDR3 is TGTGCCAGCGGTAGGGGGGACTTCTACAATGAGCAGTTCTTC.

This clone was detected ten times or more. The chain employs TRBV7-9 and TRBJ2-2, with D hard to call. The CDR3 is 13 residues long. The V end was cut by 4 bases, the J end by 1 base, with 4 bases between. CDR1 and CDR2 (germline): SEHNR, FQNEAQ (reference sequence). DNA for the CDR3: TGTGCCAGCAGCTGGGAGAACACCGGGGAGCTGTTTTTT. Amino acids: CASSWENTGELFF. Based on the CDR3 plus reference TRBV7-9 and TRBJ2-2, the full variable domain is DTGVSQNPRHKITKRGQNVTFRCDPISEHNRLYWYRQTLGQGPEFLTYFQNEAQLEKSRLLSDRFSAERPKGSFSTLEIQRTEQGDSAMYLCASSWENTGELFFGEGSRLTVL.

This clone was counted between two and nine times. This rearrangement joins TRBV6-1 to TRBJ2-7, with TRBD2 matching 10 bases. This CDR3 region has 17 residues. Germline V lookup: CDR1 MNHNS, CDR2 SASEGT. Trimming removed 7 bases from V and 4 bases from J; junction bases left unmatched: 16. DNA for the CDR3: TGTGCCAGCATCCTGAAGGCTAGCGGGAGTCGATTATACGAGCAGTACTTC. Translated, it gives CASILKASGSRLYEQYF.

This clone was picked up many times. The chain recombines TRBV6-1 with TRBJ2-1; TRBD2 agrees at 10 bases. The CDR3 is made up of 19 amino acids. Germline V gene data show CDR1 as MNHNS and CDR2 as SASEGT. V gave up 2 bases and J gave up 2 bases; unmatched junction bases: 12. The CDR3 coding sequence is TGTGCCAGCAGTGAAAAGTCTAGCGGGAGTCCGCCTGCCTACAATGAGCAGTTCTTC. This gives the protein CASSEKSSGSPPAYNEQFF.

This clone is medium-sized in the sample. A read error may produce the germline difference seen at one junction end. The rearrangement joins TRBV6-1 to TRBJ1-2; D is uncertain. The CDR3 length is 10 residues. CDR1 is MNHNS and CDR2 is SASEGT in the germline V gene. CDR3 protein: CASSEDGYTF. The CDR3 DNA sequence: TGTGCCAGCAGCGAAGATGGCTACACCTTC.

This clone has more than one count but fewer than ten. A much more abundant neighbour one base away suggests this may be a read error. The CDR3, as DNA: TGTGCCAGCATACCGGTCGGGCTAGCGGGAGCCCCCTTGTTCTTC. Amino acids: CASIPVGLAGAPLFF. The chain employs TRBV6-1 and TRBJ2-1, with 10 nucleotides matching TRBD2. The germline gives CDR1 MNHNS, CDR2 SASEGT. Trimming cost V 7 bases and J 15 bases; bases outside gene matches: 18. CDR3 length: 15 amino acids.

This clone was found many times. This chain connects TRBV7-3 to TRBJ2-7, with D tentatively TRBD2 (6 bases). The length of the CDR3 is 14 residues. Trimming took 2 bases from V and 1 from J, leaving 9 bases between them. CDR1 SGHTA and CDR2 FQGTGA come from the germline V gene. The CDR3 region has the DNA TGTGCCAGCAGCTTAGATGCGGGATCCTACGAGCAGTACTTC. It codes for CASSLDAGSYEQYF.

CDR3 protein: CASSQGYSYEQYF. CDR3 DNA: TGTGCCAGCAGTCAAGGCTATTCCTACGAGCAGTACTTC. The rearrangement joins TRBV6-1 to TRBJ2-7; D is undetermined. Germline V gene lookup returns CDR1 MNHNS and CDR2 SASEGT. Trimming shortened V by 5 bases and J by 1 base, and 9 bases separated the two germline ends. This CDR3 has 13 amino acids.

At least ten counts were recorded for this clone. The rearrangement uses TRBV4-2 and TRBJ1-5; D is possibly TRBD1 (6 bases). The germline V gene has CDR1 LGHNA and CDR2 YNFKEQ. V lost 2 bases and J 5 bases, leaving 7 bases between the germline ends. The CDR3 loop spans 13 amino acids. The CDR3 region is CASSQRGDQPQHF. The CDR3 DNA sequence: TGTGCCAGCAGCCAAAGGGGGGATCAGCCCCAGCATTTT.

This chain connects TRBV19 to TRBJ2-3; 15 nucleotides align to TRBD2. CDR3 length equals 17 residues. Germline trimming cut 5 bases from V and 5 bases from J; bases unmatched to any gene: 8. CDR1 LNHDA and CDR2 SQIVND come from the germline V gene (reference sequence). CDR3 DNA sequence: TGTGCCAGTAGTGCACCGGGACTAGCGGGAGGTATAGATACGCAGTATTTT. Its translation: CASSAPGLAGGIDTQYF.